These 26 T cell receptor beta chains originate from one sample sequenced in a study of blood T cell repertoires in COVID-19. The assay was immunoSEQ multiplex PCR, and TCRdb's table has in-frame clones only and misses some. In the table there are hundreds of thousands of clones, about 87% of which are singletons. Sequenced input: peripheral blood. These receptors were taken from a man aged 70 or older with acute or convalescent COVID-19.

The V call is TRBV19, the J call TRBJ2-3, with 8 bases that match TRBD1. This CDR3 has 15 residues. Germline V gene sequence: CDR1 LNHDA, CDR2 SQIVND (reference sequence). V lost 6 bases, J lost 0 bases, and 5 bases stayed unmatched. CDR3 protein: CASRSDRGSTDTQYF. The CDR3 DNA sequence: TGTGCCAGTAGATCCGACAGGGGTAGCACAGATACGCAGTATTTT.

This clone appeared a single time. The chain has TRBV6-4 and TRBJ1-6; D uncertain. Germline CDR1 reads MRHNA; CDR2 reads SNTAGT. Deletions cut 2 bases from V and 6 bases from J, with 5 bases between. The CDR3 is 13 amino acids. The CDR3 sequence: CASSDAINSPLHF. CDR3 sequence (DNA): TGTGCCAGCAGTGACGCGATTAATTCACCCCTCCACTTT.

V and J are TRBV11-2 and TRBJ2-5; 9 nucleotides match TRBD1. Looked up from germline, CDR1 is SGHAT and CDR2 is FQNNGV. The CDR3 is 15 amino acids. The trim removed 5 bases at V and 4 bases at J, leaving 8 bases unmatched. CDR3 sequence: CASSPTGGRGETQYF. CDR3 nucleotides: TGTGCCAGCAGCCCGACAGGGGGTCGAGGAGAGACCCAGTACTTC.

V is TRBV7-3 and J is TRBJ2-7; D unresolved. This CDR3 spans 15 amino acids. The germline V and J ends were trimmed by 2 bases and 2 bases, with 13 bases remaining between them. The V gene's germline CDR1 is SGHTA and CDR2 FQGTGA. The CDR3 DNA is TGTGCCAGCAGCTTAGACCCCGCCAGGACCTACGAGCAGTACTTC. Its protein product is CASSLDPARTYEQYF.

This clone was observed a handful of times. The V and J genes are TRBV21-1 and TRBJ1-3. TRBV21-1 is termed a pseudogene. The CDR3 runs to 14 residues. CDR3 in amino acids: CASTRPVSGNTIYF. In DNA, the CDR3 is TGTGCCAGCACCCGTCCGGTCTCTGGAAACACCATATATTTT.

This clone has only a few counts. The rearrangement links TRBV5-1 to TRBJ2-5; D might be TRBD1 (5 bases). V shed 1 base and J shed 4 bases, with 14 bases lying between them. Germline lookup yields CDR1 SGHRS and CDR2 YFSETQ. This CDR3 is built from 15 residues. The CDR3 DNA sequence: TGCGCCAGCAGCTTGAATCAGGGCGAAGGAGAGACCCAGTACTTC. Its protein is CASSLNQGEGETQYF.

This chain links TRBV28 with TRBJ1-2, with TRBD1 matching over 7 bases. CDR3 size: 13 residues. V gave up 4 bases and J gave up 4 bases; unmatched junction bases: 3. Germline V gene lookup returns CDR1 MDHEN and CDR2 SYDVKM. CDR3 protein: CASSWGQTYGYTF. CDR3 sequence (DNA): TGTGCCAGCAGTTGGGGACAGACCTATGGCTACACCTTC.

The V call is TRBV27, the J call TRBJ2-4, with D possibly being TRBD1 (6 bases). The length of the CDR3 is 15 residues. Looked up from germline, CDR1 is MNHEY and CDR2 is SMNVEV (reference sequence). V lost 1 base and J 2 bases, leaving 9 bases between the germline ends. CDR3 region: CASSLLGATKNIQYF. The DNA for the CDR3 is TGTGCCAGCAGTTTATTGGGGGCGACCAAAAACATTCAGTACTTC.

This clone appeared a few times. This chain joins TRBV10-3 and TRBJ1-5; D unresolved. Trimming took off 0 bases at V and 1 base at J, with 10 bases between the two ends. Germline assignment: CDR1 ENHRY and CDR2 SYGVKD. The CDR3 loop spans 16 amino acids. This CDR3 is CAISESYQASNQPQHF. CDR3 nucleotide sequence: TGTGCCATCAGTGAGTCCTACCAGGCAAGCAATCAGCCCCAGCATTTT.

CDR3 protein: CASSQNGNTEAFF. CDR3 sequence (DNA): TGTGCCAGCAGCCAGAACGGGAACACTGAAGCTTTCTTT. The chain couples TRBV3-1 (or the pseudogene TRBV3-2) to TRBJ1-1; no clear D gene. The CDR3 consists of 13 residues. V was pared by 3 bases and J by 1 base, with 6 bases between. CDR1 and CDR2 (germline): LGHDT, YNNKEL (reference sequence).

This clone was seen just once. The chain uses TRBV9 and TRBJ2-7, with 10 nucleotides matching TRBD1. This CDR3 is 15 amino acids long. Germline V lookup: CDR1 SGDLS, CDR2 YYNGEE. With 3 bases clipped from V and 7 bases from J, the junction kept 10 bases outside the gene matches. CDR3 DNA sequence: TGTGCCAGCAGCGAAACCGGGACAGGGGTGAGAGAGCAGTACTTC. This codes for CASSETGTGVREQYF.

The table lists this clone with a few counts. J is TRBJ2-2 and V is TRBV19; 11 nucleotides agree with TRBD1. The CDR3 is 16 residues long. Germline values: CDR1 LNHDA, CDR2 SQIVND (reference sequence). V shed 6 bases and J 4 bases; nucleotides not matched to a gene: 7. The CDR3 loop is CASSSGQGASTGELFF. The CDR3 nucleotides read TGTGCCAGTAGCAGCGGACAGGGGGCAAGCACCGGGGAGCTGTTTTTT.

This chain joins TRBV7-9 and TRBJ2-3; 13 bases line up with TRBD2. Germline V gene data show CDR1 as SEHNR and CDR2 as FQNEAQ (reference sequence). The V segment lost 5 bases and the J segment 4 bases; nucleotides outside the gene matches: 6. The CDR3 covers 16 residues. In DNA, the CDR3 is TGTGCCAGCAGCCCCTGGACTAGCGGGGGCCCAGATACGCAGTATTTT. It yields the protein CASSPWTSGGPDTQYF.

This chain links TRBV4-1 with TRBJ2-2; 7 bases are shared with TRBD2. Germline trimming cut 4 bases from V and 9 bases from J; bases unmatched to any gene: 11. The CDR3 sequence is 15 residues long. Germline CDR1 and CDR2: MGHRA and YSYEKL. CDR3 in DNA: TGCGCCAGCAGCCGGGGAGGGCGGGGTGGACGGGAGCTGTTTTTT. It codes for CASSRGGRGGRELFF.

V usage is TRBV10-3 and J usage is TRBJ2-7; 11 bases map to TRBD1. Germline assignment: CDR1 ENHRY and CDR2 SYGVKD. V dropped 6 bases and J dropped 4; count of bases not matched to a gene: 8. This CDR3 has 15 amino acids. The CDR3: CAIRGGQGAGYEQYF. The CDR3 DNA reads as TGTGCCATCAGGGGTGGACAGGGGGCAGGATACGAGCAGTACTTC.

Only a few counts were recorded for this clone. The rearrangement joins TRBV4-1 to TRBJ2-7; maybe TRBD2 (6 bases). V was cut by 0 bases and J by 2 bases, with 8 bases left in between. The CDR3 length is 14 residues. CDR1 is MGHRA and CDR2 is YSYEKL in the germline V gene. CDR3 DNA: TGCGCCAGCAGCCAAGAAGGCGGGACCTACGAGCAGTACTTC. Protein: CASSQEGGTYEQYF.

The chain uses TRBV13 and TRBJ2-3, with TRBD2 identical over 9 bases. Germline V lookup: CDR1 PRHDT, CDR2 FYEKMQ (reference sequence). The CDR3 consists of 17 residues. With 1 base clipped from V and 0 bases from J, the junction kept 5 bases outside the gene matches. The CDR3 is CASSLAPSGVSTDTQYF. The CDR3 DNA reads as TGTGCCAGCAGCTTAGCCCCTAGCGGGGTAAGCACAGATACGCAGTATTTT.

This clone showed up just a few times. The V gene is TRBV7-8, the J gene TRBJ2-7, with TRBD2 as a possible D gene (6 bases). Deletions cut 5 bases from V and 2 bases from J, with 25 bases between. Per the germline V gene, CDR1 is SGHVS and CDR2 is FQNEAQ. The CDR3 has 18 amino acids. The DNA of the CDR3 is TGTGCCAGCAGCGGAGGACGACGCGGGGTGCATCAAACCTACGAGCAGTACTTC. This sequence encodes CASSGGRRGVHQTYEQYF.

The V gene is TRBV7-2, the J gene TRBJ2-7, with 7 bases matching TRBD2. CDR1 and CDR2 from the germline V gene are SGHTA and FQGNSA. CDR3 length: 14 amino acids. The V gene end was trimmed by 4 bases and the J gene end by 0 bases; junction bases not matched to a gene: 3. The CDR3 coding sequence is TGTGCCAGCAGCTGGGGAGGGAGCTCCTACGAGCAGTACTTC. Translating gives CASSWGGSSYEQYF.

J is TRBJ2-7 and V is TRBV2; a weak D match, TRBD1 (5 bases). In germline, CDR1 is SNHLY, CDR2 FYNNEI. Trimming took off 8 bases at V and 3 bases at J, with 14 bases between the two ends. This CDR3 is 13 amino acids long. Written as DNA, the CDR3 is TGTGCCAGCTCCTGGACATCCTACTACGAGCAGTACTTC. Translating gives CASSWTSYYEQYF.

The chain carries TRBV5-1 and TRBJ2-7; 13 nucleotides line up with TRBD2. J was trimmed by 4 bases and V by 4 bases; bases with no gene match: 5. The CDR3 is 15 residues long. The germline V gene encodes CDR1 SGHRS and CDR2 YFSETQ. CDR3 sequence (DNA): TGCGCCAGCAGCGGACTAGCGGGAGAAAGGTACGAGCAGTACTTC. Its translation: CASSGLAGERYEQYF.

This chain connects TRBV6-5 to TRBJ2-3; D unclear. The CDR3 spans 11 residues. The germline V gene encodes CDR1 MNHEY and CDR2 SVGAGI. The V and J ends lost 7 bases and 6 bases respectively, with 8 bases between them. CDR3 nucleotide sequence: TGTGCCAGCACCACCGGGGATACGCAGTATTTT. Residues: CASTTGDTQYF.

The rearrangement uses TRBV4-3 and TRBJ2-3; D is perhaps TRBD2 (6 bases). V lost 1 base and J 8 bases, leaving 13 bases between the germline ends. CDR1 and CDR2 from the germline V gene are LGHNA and YSLEER. This CDR3 is 14 amino acids long. This CDR3 reads CASSQGGEASTQYF. CDR3 DNA: TGCGCCAGCAGCCAAGGAGGGGAGGCATCTACGCAGTATTTT.

Points on this clone: Its ends do not fully match the called genes, so a read error is possible. The V call is TRBV5-1, the J call TRBJ1-1, with TRBD1 matching over 7 bases. The CDR3 spans 13 residues. The germline V gene has CDR1 SGHRS and CDR2 YFSETQ. The CDR3 DNA follows: TGCGCCAGCAGCTTCGGCCAAGACAGGGTTGGGTACTTT. It encodes CASSFGQDRVGYF.

The chain couples TRBV7-2 to TRBJ2-7; maybe TRBD2 (6 bases). Trimming shortened V by 5 bases and J by 1 base, and 15 bases separated the two germline ends. CDR3 length: 15 amino acids. Germline assignment: CDR1 SGHTA and CDR2 FQGNSA. CDR3 DNA sequence: TGTGCCAGCAGCGCCGAGGGACGGGAGTCCTACGAGCAGTACTTC. Its protein is CASSAEGRESYEQYF.

This sequence joins TRBV29-1 and TRBJ1-5, with no clear D. The V and J ends lost 1 base and 6 bases respectively, with 10 bases between them. The CDR3 runs to 13 residues. The germline V gene has CDR1 SQVTM and CDR2 ANQGSEA. The CDR3 region is CSVEVIAGQPQHF. The CDR3 DNA reads TGCAGCGTTGAAGTAATAGCGGGTCAGCCCCAGCATTTT.